These T cell receptor beta chains were read from a single sample in a study of regulatory and conventional T cells in breast cancer. From the PCR reads, TCRdb called clonotypes with MiXCR, one entry per CDR3 protein. The sample includes roughly 16,000 distinct CDR3 sequences, approximately 35% of them seen just once. The sequenced material came from conventional T cells from blood. These receptors came from a female donor in good health. CDR3s include the opening cysteine and the closing phenylalanine or tryptophan. The D gene is left open where the match is weak. Clone size is not always given. Where it is, it says once, few, many or a class for expanded clones.

D gene: TRBD1; V gene: TRBV18; J gene: TRBJ2-7; clone size: few; CDR3 DNA: TGTGCCAGCTCAAGCGCCCCGGGACAGTACGAGCAGTACTTC; CDR3 protein: CASSSAPGQYEQYF
D gene: -; V gene: TRBV7-2; J gene: TRBJ1-5; clone size: large; CDR3 DNA: TGTGCCAGCAGCTACGATAGCAATCAGCCCCAGCATTTT; CDR3 protein: CASSYDSNQPQHF
D gene: TRBD2; V gene: TRBV7-9; J gene: TRBJ2-3; clone size: -; CDR3 DNA: TGTGCCAGCAGGTTTAGCGGGAGCTCCACAGATGCGCAGTATTTT; CDR3 protein: CASRFSGSSTDAQYF
D gene: TRBD1; V gene: TRBV7-9; J gene: TRBJ1-1; clone size: -; CDR3 DNA: TGTGCCAGCAGCACCGGGGACAGGGCCACTGATACTGAAGCTTTCTTT; CDR3 protein: CASSTGDRATDTEAFF
D gene: -; V gene: TRBV19; J gene: TRBJ2-3; clone size: many; CDR3 DNA: TGTGCCAGTAGTTCCCGGGACCCCGGGGGCACAGATACGCAGTATTTT; CDR3 protein: CASSSRDPGGTDTQYF
D gene: -; V gene: TRBV3-1; J gene: TRBJ1-6; clone size: medium-sized; CDR3 DNA: TGTGCCAGCAGCCAAAAAGACCGGAATTCACCCCTCCACTTT; CDR3 protein: CASSQKDRNSPLHF
D gene: TRBD1; V gene: TRBV4-1; J gene: TRBJ1-5; clone size: few; CDR3 DNA: TGCGCCAGCAGCAAGCAAACCATGGGACAGAGTAGCAATCAGCCCCAGCATTTT; CDR3 protein: CASSKQTMGQSSNQPQHF
D gene: -; V gene: TRBV5-1; J gene: TRBJ1-3; clone size: few; CDR3 DNA: TGCGCCAGCAGCTTGGAACTTGCCGGTGGTGGAAACACCATATATTTT; CDR3 protein: CASSLELAGGGNTIYF
D gene: -; V gene: TRBV14; J gene: TRBJ1-6; clone size: -; CDR3 DNA: TGTACCAGCAGCCCAGAGGGCGGGGGCGGATCACCCCTCCACTTT; CDR3 protein: CTSSPEGGGGSPLHF
D gene: TRBD1; V gene: TRBV20-1; J gene: TRBJ1-3; clone size: many; CDR3 DNA: TGCAGTGCCACTCGGACAGGGAGGTCTGGAAACACCATATATTTT; CDR3 protein: CSATRTGRSGNTIYF
D gene: -; V gene: TRBV4-1; J gene: TRBJ2-1; clone size: medium-sized; CDR3 DNA: TGCGCCAGCAGCCGCGTGTGGGGATCCTACAATGAGCAGTTCTTC; CDR3 protein: CASSRVWGSYNEQFF
D gene: -; V gene: TRBV5-1; J gene: TRBJ2-2; clone size: few; CDR3 DNA: TGCGCCGGCAGCTTGAGCAGGGCGGTCGGGGAGCTGTTTTTT; CDR3 protein: CAGSLSRAVGELFF
D gene: TRBD1; V gene: TRBV7-8; J gene: TRBJ1-5; clone size: -; CDR3 DNA: TGTGCCAGCAGCTTCGGCAGGGGGTTTGATCAGCCCCAGCATTTT; CDR3 protein: CASSFGRGFDQPQHF
D gene: -; V gene: TRBV10-3; J gene: TRBJ2-2; clone size: -; CDR3 DNA: TGTGCCATAGGGGGAACCCTCACCGGGGAGCTGTTTTTT; CDR3 protein: CAIGGTLTGELFF
D gene: -; V gene: TRBV20-1; J gene: TRBJ2-1; clone size: -; CDR3 DNA: TGCAGTGCTAGTGGGGGGGGCGACTACAATGAGCAGTTCTTC; CDR3 protein: CSASGGGDYNEQFF
D gene: -; V gene: TRBV9; J gene: TRBJ2-3; clone size: -; CDR3 DNA: TGTGCCAGCAGCGTAGCCACGGGGGCTTGGGACGATACGCAGTATTTT; CDR3 protein: CASSVATGAWDDTQYF
D gene: TRBD1; V gene: TRBV29-1; J gene: TRBJ1-1; clone size: -; CDR3 DNA: TGCAGCGCGACCGCTTCCGGGACAGGGGGCTCGGCTTTCTTT; CDR3 protein: CSATASGTGGSAFF